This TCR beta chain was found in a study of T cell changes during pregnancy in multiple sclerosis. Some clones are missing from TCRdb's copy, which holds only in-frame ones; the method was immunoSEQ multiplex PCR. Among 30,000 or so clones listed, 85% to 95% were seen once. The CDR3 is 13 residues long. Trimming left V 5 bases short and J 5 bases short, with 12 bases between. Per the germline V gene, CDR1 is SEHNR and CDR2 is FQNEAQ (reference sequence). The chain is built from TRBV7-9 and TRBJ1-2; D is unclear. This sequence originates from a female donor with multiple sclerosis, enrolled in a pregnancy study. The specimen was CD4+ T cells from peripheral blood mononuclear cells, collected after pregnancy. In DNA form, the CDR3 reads TGTGCCAGCAGCCCGATCGGGGTATATGGCTACACCTTC. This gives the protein CASSPIGVYGYTF.